Following are 19 T cell receptor beta chains from one sample sequenced in a study of CD8+CD57+ T cells in acquired aplastic anemia. Only patients with CD8+CD57+ cell expansion on flow cytometry were chosen for sequencing. TCR beta VDJ and CDR3 profiles were obtained from a genomic DNA template. Via MiXCR, TCRdb re-called the reads, giving one row per CDR3 protein. The data contain fewer than 200,000 distinct CDR3 sequences, 60% to 80% of them singletons. The specimen sequenced was sorted CD4+, CD8+, or CD8+CD57+ T cells (not recorded which) from PBMCs. Receptors were obtained from a human donor with aplastic anemia.

This chain connects TRBV20-1 to TRBJ2-2; TRBD2 matches 8 bases. V shed 6 bases, J shed 4 bases, and the junction held 7 bases outside the gene matches. This CDR3 contains 14 residues. CDR1 DFQATT and CDR2 SNEGSKA come from the germline V gene (reference sequence). CDR3 amino acids: CSAEGLDSTGELFF. The CDR3 DNA reads TGCAGTGCCGAGGGACTAGACTCCACCGGGGAGCTGTTTTTT.

The CDR3 here is CSVVMNTEAFF. The CDR3 nucleotides are TGCAGCGTTGTTATGAACACTGAAGCTTTCTTT. This chain joins TRBV29-1 and TRBJ1-1; no firm D call. Germline V gene lookup returns CDR1 SQVTM and CDR2 ANQGSEA. V lost 4 bases and J lost 0, with 3 bases in between. The CDR3 contains 11 residues. The variable domain in full, with the rest retrieved from reference TRBV29-1 and TRBJ1-1, is SAVISQKPSRDICQRGTSLTIQCQVDSQVTMMFWYRQQPGQSLTLIATANQGSEATYESGFVIDKFPISRPNLTFSTLTVSNMSPEDSSIYLCSVVMNTEAFFGQGTRLTVV.

CDR3 coding DNA: TGTGCCATCAGTGAGGGGGGGGACACCATATATTTT. Translation gives CAISEGGDTIYF. The chain links TRBV10-3 to TRBJ1-3; weak D call: TRBD1 (5 bases). The length of the CDR3 is 12 residues. The V and J ends lost 2 bases and 8 bases respectively, with 7 bases between them. Germline CDR1 and CDR2: ENHRY and SYGVKD.

The chain couples TRBV5-5 to TRBJ2-7; no definite D call. Trimming left V 5 bases short and J 4 bases short, with 13 bases between. This CDR3 is 13 amino acids long. Germline assignment: CDR1 SGHKS and CDR2 YYEKEE (reference sequence). The CDR3 reads CASSYEAAYEQYF. CDR3 DNA sequence: TGTGCCAGCAGTTACGAGGCAGCTTACGAGCAGTACTTC. Based on the CDR3 plus reference TRBV5-5 and TRBJ2-7, the full variable domain is DAGVTQSPTHLIKTRGQQVTLRCSPISGHKSVSWYQQVLGQGPQFIFQYYEKEERGRGNFPDRFSARQFPNYSSELNVNALLLGDSALYLCASSYEAAYEQYFGPGTRLTVT.

V usage is TRBV20-1 and J usage is TRBJ2-7; TRBD2 agrees at 9 bases. CDR3 size: 15 residues. V was pared by 3 bases and J by 6 bases, with 12 bases of the junction left unmatched. In germline, CDR1 is DFQATT, CDR2 SNEGSKA (reference sequence). This chain's CDR3 is CSARGGGAPQGEQYF. In DNA form, the CDR3 reads TGCAGTGCTAGGGGCGGGGGGGCCCCCCAAGGCGAGCAGTACTTC.

This chain uses TRBV25-1 with TRBJ2-3; 10 bases are shared with TRBD2. V lost 2 bases, J lost 7 bases, and 3 bases stayed unmatched. CDR1 and CDR2 (germline): MGHDK, SYGVNS. CDR3 length: 14 residues. Here the CDR3 DNA reads TGTGCCAGCAGTGAACTAGCGGGGGCAAATACGCAGTATTTT. Amino acids: CASSELAGANTQYF.

The chain recombines TRBV24-1 with TRBJ1-3; D possibly corresponds to TRBD1 (5 bases). CDR1 KGHDR and CDR2 SFDVKD come from the germline V gene. V was cut by 8 bases and J by 0 bases, with 13 bases left in between. This CDR3 contains 15 residues. The chain's CDR3 is CATIIGGTSGNTIYF. In DNA form, the CDR3 reads TGTGCCACCATTATCGGTGGGACCTCTGGAAACACCATATATTTT.

Comment on this clonotype: One end of the junction fails to match germline, which may point to a read error. V usage is TRBV10-1 and J usage is TRBJ1-1; 7 nucleotides agree with TRBD1. Germline-derived CDR1 and CDR2 are WNHNN and SYGVQD (reference sequence). This CDR3 comprises 15 residues. The CDR3 DNA reads as TGTGCCATCAGTGCCCGACAGGGACCGAACACTGAAGCTTTCTTT. As protein: CAISARQGPNTEAFF.

The rearrangement joins TRBV24-1 to TRBJ2-2; 8 bases are a match to TRBD1. J gave up 1 base and V 4 bases, and 4 bases lay outside the gene matches. Germline V gene sequence: CDR1 KGHDR, CDR2 SFDVKD. The CDR3 length is 16 residues. In nucleotides, the CDR3 is TGTGCCACCAGTGACCCTGGACAGGGGAACACCGGGGAGCTGTTTTTT. This sequence encodes CATSDPGQGNTGELFF.

This clonotype was recorded only once. The chain uses TRBV4-1 and TRBJ2-7, with D possibly being TRBD1 (6 bases). CDR3 length: 14 residues. Deletions cut 4 bases from V and 3 bases from J, with 13 bases between. The germline V gene encodes CDR1 MGHRA and CDR2 YSYEKL. DNA of the CDR3: TGCGCCAGCAGCCGGGGGCAGGACTTCTACGAGCAGTACTTC. It yields the protein CASSRGQDFYEQYF.

The chain combines TRBV7-9 with TRBJ1-5, with D uncertain. The CDR3 is made up of 14 amino acids. Trimming removed 5 bases from V and 3 bases from J, with 11 bases in between. Germline lookup yields CDR1 SEHNR and CDR2 FQNEAQ (reference sequence). The CDR3 nucleotides read TGTGCCAGCAGCGACGTGGATCCCAATCAGCCCCAGCATTTT. Protein: CASSDVDPNQPQHF.

The rearrangement links TRBV9 to TRBJ2-1, with TRBD2 identical over 7 bases. V trimming: 3 bases; J trimming: 5 bases; junction bases outside the gene matches: 8. The germline V gene has CDR1 SGDLS and CDR2 YYNGEE. CDR3 length: 15 amino acids. The CDR3 sequence is CASSATSAGDNEQFF. The CDR3 coding sequence is TGTGCCAGCAGCGCCACTAGCGCCGGGGACAATGAGCAGTTCTTC.

This clonotype was seen a handful of times. The rearrangement uses TRBV7-2 and TRBJ2-3; D is unclear. The CDR3 has 12 amino acids. The germline V gene has CDR1 SGHTA and CDR2 FQGNSA. Deletions cut 1 base from V and 6 bases from J, with 5 bases between. CDR3 nucleotides: TGTGCCAGCAGCTTAGGCCTCGATACGCAGTATTTT. Its protein product is CASSLGLDTQYF.

The V call is TRBV29-1, the J call TRBJ2-1, with D unclear. CDR3 length: 12 residues. V shed 8 bases and J shed 7 bases, with 15 bases lying between them. The germline V gene has CDR1 SQVTM and CDR2 ANQGSEA. CDR3 sequence (DNA): TGCAGCCTTCTCATAGGCAGGAATGAGCAGTTCTTC. It is translated as CSLLIGRNEQFF.

This clonotype was observed a handful of times. In nucleotides, the CDR3 is TGCGCCAGCAGTGAGTCCGAGGGAGGGCCGCCAGATACGCAGTATTTT. Translated: CASSESEGGPPDTQYF. J is TRBJ2-3 and V is TRBV10-2, with TRBD2 matching over 7 bases. CDR1 is WSHSY and CDR2 is SAAADI in the germline V gene. Unmatched junction bases numbered 7, after V lost 0 bases and J lost 4 bases. This CDR3 contains 16 residues.

There are a few counts of this clonotype. The rearrangement links TRBV24-1 to TRBJ2-7; tentative D call: TRBD2 (5 bases). Trimming took off 10 bases at V and 3 bases at J, with 15 bases between the two ends. The CDR3 contains 13 residues. In germline, CDR1 is KGHDR, CDR2 SFDVKD. The CDR3 DNA follows: TGTGCCACTGCCCGCGGGTTAGGCTACGAGCAGTACTTC. Translation: CATARGLGYEQYF.

The chain is built from TRBV24-1 and TRBJ2-7; no definite D call. The CDR3 has 12 residues. Germline V gene lookup returns CDR1 KGHDR and CDR2 SFDVKD. Trimming shortened V by 4 bases and J by 7 bases, and 10 bases separated the two germline ends. As DNA, the CDR3 is TGTGCCACCAGTGAAGGGTGGGGTGAGCAGTACTTC. Translated: CATSEGWGEQYF.

This clonotype was recorded a few times. V is TRBV7-6 and J is TRBJ2-7, with D hard to call. This CDR3 is built from 15 residues. Germline CDR1 is SGHVS and CDR2 is FNYEAQ. V was trimmed by 0 bases and J by 5 bases, leaving 14 bases between them. The CDR3 nucleotides read TGTGCCAGCAGCTTAGCCTCACCGGGTCAAAACGAGCAGTACTTC. Translating it yields CASSLASPGQNEQYF.

The V gene is TRBV20-1, the J gene TRBJ1-5; D remains unclear. V lost 1 base, J lost 2 bases, and 9 bases lay in between. The CDR3 length is 14 residues. Germline V gene lookup returns CDR1 DFQATT and CDR2 SNEGSKA (reference sequence). This chain's CDR3 is CSARGSIGNQPQHF. In nucleotides, the CDR3 is TGCAGTGCTAGAGGATCCATCGGCAATCAGCCCCAGCATTTT.